This TCR beta chain comes out of a study of OX40 agonist ivuxolimab in advanced cancers. Across the whole study: Each dose-escalation patient presented with hepatocellular carcinoma, melanoma, renal cell or head and neck cancer. Partial response was recorded in three patients: one hepatocellular carcinoma and two cutaneous melanoma cases. Overall study findings and caveats: Patients who responded partially at 0.1-3.0 mg/kg showed clonal expansion ranking among the lowest. Doses of 0.1 to 3.0 mg/kg were accompanied by clonal expansion of CD4+ and CD8+ blood T cells by week 6.

V shed 1 base and J shed 6 bases, with 25 bases lying between them. Germline assignment: CDR1 SEHNR and CDR2 FQNEAQ (reference sequence). CDR3 length: 19 amino acids. Points on this clone: No antigen is known for it.

Using immunoSEQ multiplex PCR, the repertoire was profiled, and TCRdb retains in-frame clones only, with some absent. Here the sample spans about 73,000 clones, around 90% being singletons. Sample: CD4+ or CD8+ T cells sorted from blood, taken in a trial of the OX40 agonist ivuxolimab. The J gene is TRBJ2-1, the V gene TRBV7-9; TRBD2 might be the D (6 bases). The sequence was obtained from an adult with an advanced solid tumor such as melanoma, head and neck, liver or kidney cancer. This CDR3 is CASSLDHYSSRGIGNEQFF. Here the CDR3 DNA reads TGTGCCAGCAGCTTAGACCATTATTCTAGCCGGGGGATTGGCAATGAGCAGTTCTTC.